The entry below gives a single T cell receptor (beta chain) sequence along with its context. An end of the junction differs from the germline gene, which may be a read error. The entry originates in a study of tumor and adjacent non-tumor tissue in lung cancer. Study-level information: The cohort had 12 adenocarcinoma, a couple of squamous cell and 1 small cell patients. Patients were aged roughly 30 to 76, nine to eleven men and roughly five women, stage I to III.

Three rounds of nested PCR, following a modified ARM-PCR protocol, produced the TCRbeta library. From the multiplex PCR reads, TCRdb called clonotypes with MiXCR, one entry per CDR3 protein. Of fewer than 120,000 distinct CDR3 sequences listed, approximately 87% are singletons. The CDR3 covers 16 residues. Looked up from germline, CDR1 is MNHEY and CDR2 is SVGEGT. RNA was extracted from bulk tissue without any cell sorting. The receptor comes from an older man with non-small cell lung cancer. The V call is TRBV6-2 or TRBV6-3, the J call TRBJ2-2, with 10 nucleotides matching TRBD2. The specimen sequenced was lung tumor tissue. In nucleotides, the CDR3 is TGTGCCAACAGTCGACTAGCGGGTACGAACACCGGGGAACTGTTTTTT. Translated, it gives CANSRLAGTNTGELFF.